One and the same sample provided the 15 T cell receptor beta chains below, sequenced in a study of blood T cell repertoires in COVID-19. Produced via immunoSEQ multiplex PCR; TCRdb's table is partial and in-frame only. The sample records about 160,000 clones, 80% being singletons. Sequencing was carried out using PBMCs or T cells enriched from blood (not recorded which). Receptors originate from a woman aged 60-70 years who had recovered from COVID-19.

This clone was counted once. CDR3 protein: CSVHSLNRGNTEAFF. The DNA for the CDR3 is TGCAGCGTTCACTCCTTAAACAGGGGCAACACTGAAGCTTTCTTT. The chain couples TRBV29-1 to TRBJ1-1; TRBD1 aligns across 7 bases. Germline V gene sequence: CDR1 SQVTM, CDR2 ANQGSEA. The CDR3 consists of 15 residues. J lost 2 bases, V lost 5 bases, and 11 bases had no gene match. The complete variable domain, with remaining parts taken from reference TRBV29-1 and TRBJ1-1, reads SAVISQKPSRDICQRGTSLTIQCQVDSQVTMMFWYRQQPGQSLTLIATANQGSEATYESGFVIDKFPISRPNLTFSTLTVSNMSPEDSSIYLCSVHSLNRGNTEAFFGQGTRLTVV.

In its sample, this clone was seen many times. V gene TRBV3-1 (or the pseudogene TRBV3-2) combines with J gene TRBJ1-5, with D maybe TRBD1 (5 bases). The CDR3 sequence is 15 residues long. V lost 4 bases and J lost 7, with 17 bases in between. CDR1 LGHDT and CDR2 YNNKEL come from the germline V gene (reference sequence). DNA of the CDR3: TGTGCCAGCAGCCCCACAGGTGGCTTCGGCCAGCCCCAGCATTTT. Translation gives CASSPTGGFGQPQHF.

The CDR3 DNA reads as TGTGCCAGCAGCAAGATACGACAGGGGGGCGAGCAGTACTTC. Its protein is CASSKIRQGGEQYF. The chain carries TRBV6-5 and TRBJ2-7, with TRBD1 identical over 9 bases. The V gene end was trimmed by 6 bases and the J gene end by 6 bases; junction bases not matched to a gene: 9. Per germline, CDR1 MNHEY and CDR2 SVGAGI. The CDR3 covers 14 residues.

V usage is TRBV28 and J usage is TRBJ1-4; D call uncertain. The length of the CDR3 is 14 residues. Trimming shortened V by 3 bases and J by 8 bases, and 13 bases separated the two germline ends. CDR1 and CDR2 (germline): MDHEN, SYDVKM. The CDR3 coding sequence is TGTGCCAGCAGTTTGAGGTTTAGTAACGAAAAACTGTTTTTT. It encodes CASSLRFSNEKLFF.

This clone has a single count. The chain joins TRBV19 to TRBJ2-3; TRBD2 matches 12 bases. The CDR3 length is 17 residues. V lost 3 bases, J lost 2 bases, and 6 bases stayed unmatched. CDR1 is LNHDA, CDR2 SQIVND, per germline (reference sequence). This chain's CDR3 is CASSIYGLAGPTDTQYF. As DNA, the CDR3 is TGTGCCAGTAGTATTTATGGACTAGCGGGACCCACAGATACGCAGTATTTT.

V and J are TRBV5-1 and TRBJ2-4, with 9 nucleotides matching TRBD1. The ends lost 4 bases at V and 3 bases at J; junction bases unmatched: 8. CDR1 and CDR2 (germline): SGHRS, YFSETQ. The CDR3 spans 16 residues. The DNA for the CDR3 is TGCGCCAGCAGCAGCAGACAGGGGGAAGGCAAAAACATTCAGTACTTC. The encoded protein is CASSSRQGEGKNIQYF.

The CDR3 DNA reads TGTGCCAGCAGCCCTGGGCCTTCCTATCAGCCCCAGCATTTT. Translation gives CASSPGPSYQPQHF. This sequence joins TRBV5-4 and TRBJ1-5; D gene ambiguous. The CDR3 is 14 amino acids. CDR1 and CDR2 from the germline V gene are SGHNT and YYREEE (reference sequence). V was trimmed by 4 bases and J by 5 bases, leaving 13 bases between them.

J is TRBJ2-2 and V is TRBV11-2, with 9 nucleotides matching TRBD2. The CDR3 has 16 amino acids. Germline V gene sequence: CDR1 SGHAT, CDR2 FQNNGV. The V gene end was trimmed by 3 bases and the J gene end by 1 base; junction bases not matched to a gene: 3. The CDR3: CASSFLAGMNTGELFF. In DNA form, the CDR3 reads TGTGCCAGCAGCTTCCTAGCGGGAATGAACACCGGGGAGCTGTTTTTT.

The gene calls are TRBV7-2 and TRBJ1-5, with D possibly being TRBD1 (6 bases). The CDR3 extends over 15 amino acids. V lost 5 bases to trimming and J lost 4 bases, with 15 bases between them. Germline CDR1 and CDR2: SGHTA and FQGNSA. The CDR3, as DNA: TGTGCCAGCAGCACACAGGGATTAAGAAATCAGCCCCAGCATTTT. Amino acid sequence: CASSTQGLRNQPQHF.

The J gene is TRBJ2-7, the V gene TRBV30; 8 bases are a match to TRBD1. This CDR3 contains 12 residues. Trimming removed 5 bases from V and 2 bases from J; junction bases left unmatched: 2. Per the germline V gene, CDR1 is GTSNPN and CDR2 is SVGIG (reference sequence). The CDR3 spells CAWGGQAYEQYF. In DNA form, the CDR3 reads TGTGCCTGGGGGGGACAGGCCTACGAGCAGTACTTC.

The chain has TRBV5-4 and TRBJ2-1; D may be TRBD1 (6 bases). V lost 4 bases and J 6 bases, leaving 14 bases between the germline ends. Germline assignment: CDR1 SGHNT and CDR2 YYREEE (reference sequence). CDR3 length: 14 residues. The CDR3 is CASSPLGGFNEQFF. The DNA of the CDR3 is TGTGCCAGCAGCCCCTTAGGGGGATTCAATGAGCAGTTCTTC.

The chain is built from TRBV18 and TRBJ2-1, with D possibly matching TRBD1 (6 bases). This CDR3 comprises 15 residues. The V gene's germline CDR1 is KGHSH and CDR2 LQKENI. Trimming removed 0 bases at V and 2 bases at J, with 8 bases between. The CDR3 coding sequence is TGTGCCAGCTCACCACCGGACAGAGCCTACAATGAGCAGTTCTTC. As protein: CASSPPDRAYNEQFF.

The genes are TRBV5-4 and TRBJ1-2; 8 bases match TRBD1. Germline V gene data show CDR1 as SGHNT and CDR2 as YYREEE (reference sequence). This CDR3 region has 15 residues. V trimming: 4 bases; J trimming: 4 bases; junction bases outside the gene matches: 9. The CDR3 region is CASSTTGQASYGYTF. CDR3 DNA: TGTGCCAGCAGCACTACGGGACAGGCGTCCTATGGCTACACCTTC.

The chain uses TRBV5-5 and TRBJ2-7, with 8 bases matching TRBD2. Germline CDR1 and CDR2: SGHKS and YYEKEE (reference sequence). This CDR3 contains 14 residues. After removal of 0 bases from V and 6 bases from J, the junction contained 5 bases not matched to a gene. This CDR3 reads CASSLDGLAPEQYF. As DNA, the CDR3 is TGTGCCAGCAGCTTGGATGGACTAGCACCCGAGCAGTACTTC.

Only one count was recorded for this clone. The V call is TRBV27, the J call TRBJ1-1, with D perhaps TRBD1 (5 bases). V was cut by 1 base and J by 5 bases, with 11 bases left in between. The germline V gene encodes CDR1 MNHEY and CDR2 SMNVEV (reference sequence). The CDR3 sequence is 14 residues long. The CDR3 protein is CASSLWGEGTEAFF. The CDR3 DNA sequence: TGTGCCAGCAGTTTATGGGGGGAGGGGACTGAAGCTTTCTTT.